These 27 T cell receptor beta chains came from one sample sequenced in a study of cytomegalovirus exposure and HLA in healthy donors. TCRdb's copy holds only in-frame clones and misses some; the assay was immunoSEQ multiplex PCR. The data contain 100,000 to 120,000 clones, 90% to 97% of them seen just once; the ten biggest clones take up 0.67%. The sample taken for sequencing was PBMCs. Receptor source: a woman in her late teens or twenties in good health and CMV-seronegative.

The rearrangement uses TRBV7-9 and TRBJ2-7; the match to TRBD1 covers 7 bases. V shed 10 bases, J shed 1 base, and the junction held 7 bases outside the gene matches. Germline CDR1 reads SEHNR; CDR2 reads FQNEAQ (reference sequence). This CDR3 is built from 13 residues. The CDR3 spells CAIPGQRSYEQYF. DNA for the CDR3: TGTGCCATCCCGGGACAGAGATCCTACGAGCAGTACTTC.

The gene calls are TRBV7-2 and TRBJ2-1; weak D call: TRBD2 (5 bases). Trimming left V 2 bases short and J 8 bases short, with 19 bases between. The CDR3 has 16 amino acids. Germline V gives CDR1 SGHTA, CDR2 FQGNSA. CDR3 nucleotides: TGTGCCAGCAGCTTAAATGAGGGTCCGGGGTGGGATGAGCAGTTCTTC. This encodes CASSLNEGPGWDEQFF.

This sequence joins TRBV5-1 and TRBJ1-6; D remains ambiguous. The germline gives CDR1 SGHRS, CDR2 YFSETQ. The CDR3 totals 14 residues. Trimming left V 0 bases short and J 9 bases short, with 10 bases between. The CDR3 sequence is CASSLDGARSPLHF. The CDR3 nucleotides read TGCGCCAGCAGCTTGGACGGAGCCCGTTCACCCCTCCACTTT.

The chain joins TRBV10-2 to TRBJ2-3; TRBD2 matches 9 bases. The germline V gene has CDR1 WSHSY and CDR2 SAAADI. This CDR3 is 16 amino acids long. Trimming at V came to 4 bases and at J to 2 bases, leaving 7 bases not matched to a gene. The CDR3 DNA follows: TGCGCCAGCAGTGCCCGTAGCGGGGGATACACAGATACGCAGTATTTT. It translates to CASSARSGGYTDTQYF.

The CDR3: CASSFWQGIRNTIYF. The CDR3 DNA reads TGTGCCAGCAGCTTTTGGCAGGGTATTCGGAACACCATATATTTT. The V gene is TRBV11-2, the J gene TRBJ1-3; tentative D call: TRBD1 (5 bases). CDR3 length equals 15 residues. The germline V gene encodes CDR1 SGHAT and CDR2 FQNNGV. The germline V and J ends were trimmed by 3 bases and 7 bases, with 16 bases remaining between them.

The chain joins TRBV27 to TRBJ2-3; 7 bases fit TRBD2. The germline V gene encodes CDR1 MNHEY and CDR2 SMNVEV (reference sequence). V was pared by 6 bases and J by 2 bases, with 8 bases of the junction left unmatched. The CDR3 has 15 residues. The CDR3 is CASRPASGYTDTQYF. CDR3 bases: TGTGCCAGCAGACCGGCTAGCGGATACACAGATACGCAGTATTTT.

The chain recombines TRBV28 with TRBJ2-7; 8 nucleotides align to TRBD1. The germline V gene encodes CDR1 MDHEN and CDR2 SYDVKM. After removal of 7 bases from V and 7 bases from J, the junction contained 9 bases not matched to a gene. CDR3 length: 13 amino acids. The CDR3 nucleotides read TGTGCCAGCACAACACAGGGGGTAAAGGAGCAGTACTTC. Protein: CASTTQGVKEQYF.

This sequence joins TRBV7-9 and TRBJ2-3, with TRBD1 matching over 7 bases. The CDR3 is 15 amino acids. From germline, CDR1 is SEHNR and CDR2 FQNEAQ (reference sequence). V lost 5 bases, J lost 6 bases, and 11 bases stayed unmatched. For the CDR3, the DNA is TGTGCCAGCAGCATGACGGACAGGCAGTTGGATACGCAGTATTTT. Protein product: CASSMTDRQLDTQYF. The full variable domain, completed using reference TRBV7-9 and TRBJ2-3, is DTGVSQNPRHKITKRGQNVTFRCDPISEHNRLYWYRQTLGQGPEFLTYFQNEAQLEKSRLLSDRFSAERPKGSFSTLEIQRTEQGDSAMYLCASSMTDRQLDTQYFGPGTRLTVL.

About this clone: One end of the junction is discordant with germline, which a read error may explain. This chain links TRBV7-9 with TRBJ1-1; unclear D gene. CDR3 size: 13 residues. Germline CDR1 SEHNR, CDR2 FQNEAQ (reference sequence). The CDR3 sequence is CASSFSSNSEAFF. CDR3 sequence (DNA): TGTGCCAGCAGCTTTTCTAGCAACAGTGAAGCTTTCTTT.

This chain joins TRBV9 and TRBJ2-7, with 10 bases aligning to TRBD2. The CDR3 contains 17 residues. CDR1 is SGDLS and CDR2 is YYNGEE in the germline V gene. V lost 0 bases to trimming and J lost 1 base; unmatched junction nucleotides: 7. The CDR3 DNA reads as TGTGCCAGCAGCGTAGGCCTAGCGGGGGCCCTATCCTACGAGCAGTACTTC. The encoded protein is CASSVGLAGALSYEQYF.

The count of this clone is one. The CDR3 reads CASSLAVQNRGNEQFF. The CDR3 DNA reads as TGTGCCAGCAGCTTAGCGGTGCAAAACCGGGGCAATGAGCAGTTCTTC. V and J are TRBV7-9 and TRBJ2-1; D possibly corresponds to TRBD2 (5 bases). The CDR3 extends over 16 amino acids. V lost 0 bases to trimming and J lost 6 bases, with 15 bases between them. Germline lookup yields CDR1 SEHNR and CDR2 FQNEAQ (reference sequence).

The chain has TRBV7-2 and TRBJ2-7, with a possible D match to TRBD1 (5 bases). The CDR3 is 14 amino acids. Between the trimmed V and J ends, which lost 1 base and 8 bases, there was a span of 15 bases. Germline V CDR1 and CDR2: SGHTA, FQGNSA. The CDR3 reads CASSLEGQVPKQYF. Here the CDR3 DNA reads TGTGCCAGCAGCTTAGAGGGGCAGGTACCCAAGCAGTACTTC.

J is TRBJ1-1 and V is TRBV5-8, with D maybe TRBD1 (5 bases). This CDR3 spans 17 amino acids. V was pared by 6 bases and J by 1 base, with 22 bases between. CDR1 and CDR2 from the germline V gene are SGHTS and YDEGEE. The CDR3 loop reads CASTQRETGYPNTEAFF. In DNA form, the CDR3 reads TGTGCCAGCACCCAACGAGAAACAGGTTACCCGAACACTGAAGCTTTCTTT.

V and J are TRBV5-1 and TRBJ2-1, with 8 bases matching TRBD2. This CDR3 has 14 residues. The V gene end was trimmed by 0 bases and the J gene end by 9 bases; junction bases not matched to a gene: 5. Germline CDR1 is SGHRS and CDR2 is YFSETQ. Here the CDR3 reads CASSLASRGVEQFF. In DNA, the CDR3 is TGCGCCAGCAGCTTGGCTTCGCGGGGGGTTGAGCAGTTCTTC.

This rearrangement joins TRBV27 to TRBJ2-7; 9 nucleotides line up with TRBD1. The CDR3 runs 16 residues. The V segment lost 6 bases and the J segment 5 bases; nucleotides outside the gene matches: 14. Per germline, CDR1 MNHEY and CDR2 SMNVEV (reference sequence). CDR3 in amino acids: CASSVPGGTGKNEQYF. The CDR3, as DNA: TGTGCCAGCAGCGTACCAGGGGGGACAGGGAAGAACGAGCAGTACTTC.

This clone appeared a single time. The chain links TRBV6-5 to TRBJ1-4; D is possibly TRBD1 (5 bases). The germline gives CDR1 MNHEY, CDR2 SVGAGI. V dropped 6 bases and J dropped 9 bases, with 14 bases sitting between them. The CDR3 is 13 residues long. The CDR3 reads CASSPGGAQKLFF. In DNA form, the CDR3 reads TGTGCCAGCAGCCCGGGCGGGGCCCAAAAACTGTTTTTT.

The rearrangement uses TRBV4-3 and TRBJ1-2, with D possibly TRBD1 on 6 matching bases. The CDR3 has 16 residues. The V end lost 0 bases, the J end lost 4 bases, and 15 bases lay between the germline ends. Germline CDR1 and CDR2: LGHNA and YSLEER. The CDR3 here is CASSQEGQPGFYGYTF. DNA for the CDR3: TGCGCCAGCAGCCAAGAAGGACAGCCCGGGTTCTATGGCTACACCTTC.

J is TRBJ2-1 and V is TRBV5-4; a possible D gene is TRBD1 (6 bases). Trimming cost V 1 base and J 7 bases, with 12 bases left between them. Looked up from germline, CDR1 is SGHNT and CDR2 is YYREEE (reference sequence). The CDR3 totals 14 residues. The CDR3 here is CASSLIGRGNEQFF. In DNA, the CDR3 is TGTGCCAGCAGCTTGATCGGTAGGGGGAATGAGCAGTTCTTC.

The chain combines TRBV9 with TRBJ2-1; 7 positions match TRBD1. Looked up from germline, CDR1 is SGDLS and CDR2 is YYNGEE. The CDR3 consists of 14 residues. With 0 bases clipped from V and 12 bases from J, the junction kept 9 bases outside the gene matches. For the CDR3, the DNA is TGTGCCAGCAGCGTAGACCCCGGGGACAGTTTGCAGTTCTTC. Translation: CASSVDPGDSLQFF.

J is TRBJ1-1 and V is TRBV5-1, with TRBD1 matching over 7 bases. Germline V gives CDR1 SGHRS, CDR2 YFSETQ. V gave up 0 bases and J gave up 7 bases; unmatched junction bases: 15. The CDR3 runs 17 residues. The CDR3 DNA reads TGCGCCAGCAGCTTGGGCCTCGGGACAGCCGATTACGATGAAGCTTTCTTT. Its protein product is CASSLGLGTADYDEAFF.

V is TRBV7-2 and J is TRBJ2-1; TRBD2 matches at 9 bases. Germline assignment: CDR1 SGHTA and CDR2 FQGNSA. The CDR3 runs 16 residues. Trimming cost V 0 bases and J 6 bases; bases outside gene matches: 6. The CDR3 nucleotides are TGTGCCAGCAGCTTAGCACGGCGGGGGGGTAGCAATGAGCAGTTCTTC. This translates into CASSLARRGGSNEQFF.

The rearrangement joins TRBV9 to TRBJ2-1; D possibly corresponds to TRBD2 (5 bases). CDR3 size: 14 residues. Germline V CDR1 and CDR2: SGDLS, YYNGEE. V was shortened by 4 bases and J by 2 bases, with 10 bases between the two germline ends. DNA for the CDR3: TGTGCCAGCAGCTTTACCGGGGCCTACAATGAGCAGTTCTTC. This codes for CASSFTGAYNEQFF.

The chain carries TRBV7-3 and TRBJ2-5; D is uncertain. From germline, CDR1 is SGHTA and CDR2 FQGTGA. There are 15 residues in the CDR3. V was clipped by 2 bases and J by 2 bases, with 12 bases between them. The CDR3 region has the DNA TGTGCCAGCAGCTTATTTGGCGGTTCTCAAGAGACCCAGTACTTC. It codes for CASSLFGGSQETQYF.

The chain links TRBV27 to TRBJ2-3; D is ambiguous. Germline loops: CDR1 MNHEY, CDR2 SMNVEV (reference sequence). The CDR3 spans 15 residues. The V gene lost 2 bases and the J gene lost 7 bases, with 16 bases spanning the gap. The CDR3 DNA reads TGTGCCAGCAGTTTACCTCCCGGTCTCAGGAATACGCAGTATTTT. Residues: CASSLPPGLRNTQYF.

CDR3 loop: CASSLRAGTNTGELFF. The CDR3 nucleotides read TGTGCCAGCAGCTTGCGTGCAGGGACGAACACCGGGGAGCTGTTTTTT. The chain links TRBV5-8 to TRBJ2-2; D possibly corresponds to TRBD1 (5 bases). This CDR3 is 16 amino acids long. Germline V gene sequence: CDR1 SGHTS, CDR2 YDEGEE. Trimming stripped 1 base from V and 0 bases from J, with 10 bases between.

Of note for this clone: The conserved phenylalanine or tryptophan is not found at the CDR3 terminus, so this likely reflects a read error. It is unclear where the CDR3 begins or ends on the DNA, so no DNA is shown, and the CDR3 is as TCRdb lists it. This chain links TRBV23-1 with TRBJ2-3; the table gives TRBD1 as D, unverified against the DNA. TRBV23-1 is noted as an ORF with a role that remains uncertain. The CDR3 spans 14 residues, counting both ends. The CDR3 here is CASSPDPGQGAALV.

This chain links TRBV19 with TRBJ2-1; possibly TRBD2 for D (6 bases). CDR3 length: 14 amino acids. The germline V gene encodes CDR1 LNHDA and CDR2 SQIVND (reference sequence). CDR3 coding DNA: TGTGCTTCGAGGCGGGGCAAATCCTACAATGAGCAGTTCTTC. Its protein product is CASRRGKSYNEQFF.